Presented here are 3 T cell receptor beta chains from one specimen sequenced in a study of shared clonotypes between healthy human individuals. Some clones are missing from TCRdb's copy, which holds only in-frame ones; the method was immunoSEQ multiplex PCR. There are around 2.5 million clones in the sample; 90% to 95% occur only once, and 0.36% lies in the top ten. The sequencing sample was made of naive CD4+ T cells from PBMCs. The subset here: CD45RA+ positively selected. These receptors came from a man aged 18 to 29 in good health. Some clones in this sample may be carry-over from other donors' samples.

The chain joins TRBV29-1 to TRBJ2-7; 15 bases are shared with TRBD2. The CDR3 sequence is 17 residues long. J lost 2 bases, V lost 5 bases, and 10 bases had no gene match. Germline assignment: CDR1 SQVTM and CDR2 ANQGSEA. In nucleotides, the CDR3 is TGCAGCGTTCGGACTAGCGGGAGGGGGGTGTTGACCTACGAGCAGTACTTC. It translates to CSVRTSGRGVLTYEQYF.

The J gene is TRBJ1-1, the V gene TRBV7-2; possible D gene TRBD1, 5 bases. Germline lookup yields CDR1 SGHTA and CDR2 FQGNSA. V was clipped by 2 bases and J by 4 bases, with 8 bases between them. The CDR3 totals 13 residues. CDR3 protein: CASSLMGPTEAFF. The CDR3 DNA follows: TGTGCCAGCAGCTTAATGGGGCCCACTGAAGCTTTCTTT.

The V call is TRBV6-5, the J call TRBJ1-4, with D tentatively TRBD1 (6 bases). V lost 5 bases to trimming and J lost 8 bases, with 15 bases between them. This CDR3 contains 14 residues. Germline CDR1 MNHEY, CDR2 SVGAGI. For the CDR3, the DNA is TGTGCCAGCAGTCCATCGGGGGCGTGGGAAAAACTGTTTTTT. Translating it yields CASSPSGAWEKLFF.